This T cell receptor (beta chain) derives from a study of spatial heterogeneity in lung cancer. About the research overall: Each time, sequencing found more beta-chain sequences than alpha-chain sequences.

The germline V gene encodes CDR1 DFQATT and CDR2 SNEGSKA (reference sequence). The J segment lost 7 bases and the V segment lost 2 bases, leaving 5 bases of the junction unmatched. This CDR3 is 14 amino acids long. One entry per CDR3 protein results from TCRdb running MiXCR on the 5' RACE reads. The table records about 23,000 distinct CDR3 sequences, approximately 4.7% of them present only once. This clonotype was seen many times. The time point: sample taken at primary tumor resection. Sequences were derived from PBMCs, sampled at surgery. This TCR was sampled from a male donor with early-stage non-small cell lung cancer. V usage is TRBV20-1 and J usage is TRBJ1-6; 7 bases align to TRBD1. The CDR3, as DNA: TGCAGTGCTAGACTGGACAGGACAAATTCACCCCTCCACTTT. Amino acids: CSARLDRTNSPLHF.